The rows below give T cell receptor beta chains drawn from one sample of a study of cytomegalovirus exposure and HLA in healthy donors. This table comes from immunoSEQ multiplex PCR, and its TCRdb copy is limited to in-frame clones, with some not included. The sample has under 95,000 clones. The sequenced sample consisted of PBMCs. The origin of the receptors is a man aged 45-65 years in good health and CMV-seronegative. Both conserved end residues are part of each CDR3. A D gene is named only where the DNA matches it firmly.

d_gene	j_gene	v_gene	CDR3nt	CDR3aa
NA	TRBJ1-1	TRBV5-1	TGCGCCAGCACGAGATCGGGAGTTAACACTGAAGCTTTCTTT	CASTRSGVNTEAFF
NA	TRBJ2-1	TRBV7-2	TGTGCCAGCAGCTCGAATCTCAGGGGAAATGAGCAGTTCTTC	CASSSNLRGNEQFF
TRBD1	TRBJ1-6	TRBV6-6	TGTGCCAGCAGTTGGGACAGGGGGCGCGGTTCACCCCTCCACTTT	CASSWDRGRGSPLHF
NA	TRBJ2-7	TRBV7-9	TGTGCCAGCAGATCACTCTACGAGCAGTACTTC	CASRSLYEQYF
NA	TRBJ2-7	TRBV7-2	TGTGCCAGCAGCCCGGGAATACACAGCGACGAGCAGTACTTC	CASSPGIHSDEQYF
NA	TRBJ1-1	TRBV5-8	TGTGCCAGCAGCTTGGTAGGGTTCGGGGGTAAGACTGAAGCTTTCTTT	CASSLVGFGGKTEAFF
TRBD1	TRBJ1-4	TRBV9	TGTGCCAGCAGCGTTGCGACCGGGACAGGGGGCGAAAAACTGTTTTTT	CASSVATGTGGEKLFF
TRBD1	TRBJ1-6	TRBV5-1	TGCGCCAGCAGCCCCGGACAGGGTCGGTCACCCCTCCACTTT	CASSPGQGRSPLHF
TRBD1	TRBJ2-5	TRBV7-9	TGTGCCAGCAGCTCCGGGACAGGCCAAGAGACCCAGTACTTC	CASSSGTGQETQYF
NA	TRBJ1-3	TRBV6-5	TGTGCCAGCAGTTACTCCGGGAGTGGAAACACCATATATTTT	CASSYSGSGNTIYF
NA	TRBJ1-2	TRBV6-6	TGTGCCAGCAGTTATCCCGCAGGGGCCTATGGCTACACCTTC	CASSYPAGAYGYTF
TRBD1	TRBJ2-7	TRBV4-1	TGCGCCAGCAGCCTAACCGACAGGGACTCCTACGAGCAGTACTTC	CASSLTDRDSYEQYF
TRBD1	TRBJ1-6	TRBV6-5	TGTGCCAGCAGTTACTCAGGGACAGGGAATTCACCCCTCCACTTT	CASSYSGTGNSPLHF
NA	TRBJ1-1	TRBV2	TGTGCCAGCAGTGGTGCCCTCCTCAGCACTGAAGCTTTCTTT	CASSGALLSTEAFF
NA	TRBJ2-7	TRBV30	TGTGCCTGGAGTATAACCTACGAGCAGTACTTC	CAWSITYEQYF
NA	TRBJ2-1	TRBV5-1	TGCGCCAGCAGCTTGGAAGGGGGTATAGTCTTC	CASSLEGGIVF
NA	TRBJ1-2	TRBV11-2	TGTGCCAGCAGCTTAACCAGGACTAACTATGGCTACACCTTC	CASSLTRTNYGYTF
NA	TRBJ1-2	TRBV28	TGTGCCAGCAGTTCAGGGGCCTTTGGCAACTATGGCTACACCTTC	CASSSGAFGNYGYTF
NA	TRBJ2-2	TRBV5-1	TGCGCCAGCAGCTGGGACTCCACCGGGGAGCTGTTTTTT	CASSWDSTGELFF
NA	TRBJ1-1	TRBV7-9	TGTGCCAGCAGCTTAGGCAGACAGAACACTGAAGCTTTCTTT	CASSLGRQNTEAFF
TRBD1	TRBJ1-5	TRBV6-5	TGTGCCAGCAGTCTCGGGACAGGGGAATATCAGCCCCAGCATTTT	CASSLGTGEYQPQHF
NA	TRBJ1-1	TRBV5-1	TGCGCCAGCAGCTTGGGGATTGGGCCGAATGAAGCTTTCTTT	CASSLGIGPNEAFF
TRBD1	TRBJ1-5	TRBV19	TGTGCCAGTAGTATTTCCACAGGGGTAGGACAGCCCCAGCATTTT	CASSISTGVGQPQHF
NA	TRBJ2-2	TRBV19	TGTGCCAGTAGTATTTCCAGGGGTAGTAACGGGGAGCTGTTTTTT	CASSISRGSNGELFF
NA	TRBJ1-3	TRBV7-9	TGTGCCAGCAGCTCCGGACAGCCAGGAAACACCATATATTTT	CASSSGQPGNTIYF
TRBD1	TRBJ2-5	TRBV4-3	TGCGCCAGCAGCCAAGGGGACAGGGGGCTTGAGACCCAGTACTTC	CASSQGDRGLETQYF
TRBD1	TRBJ2-7	TRBV5-4	TGTGCCAGCAGTACGACAGGGGGCGGCTTGCCCTACGAGCAGTACTTC	CASSTTGGGLPYEQYF
NA	TRBJ1-2	TRBV2	TGTGCCAGCAGTGAAGCGCGGTACGATGGCTACACCTTC	CASSEARYDGYTF
TRBD1	TRBJ2-7	TRBV18	TGTGCCAGCTCACCCCCGGGACAGCCTCGAGGCGGGCAGTACTTC	CASSPPGQPRGGQYF
NA	TRBJ2-5	TRBV6-5	TGTGCCAGCAGTTCGCCGACCGCGGGGGAGACCCAGTACTTC	CASSSPTAGETQYF
TRBD1	TRBJ1-4	TRBV28	TGTGCCAGCAGGACGGACAGGGGGCCTGAAAAACTGTTTTTT	CASRTDRGPEKLFF
NA	TRBJ1-5	TRBV19	TGTGCCAGTAGTATGCGGTACAGCAATCAGCCCCAGCATTTT	CASSMRYSNQPQHF
TRBD2	TRBJ2-7	TRBV6-5	TGTGCCACCACAGCGGGGGGGATCTACGAGCAGTACTTC	CATTAGGIYEQYF
TRBD1	TRBJ1-3	TRBV9	TGTGCCAGCAGCGTAGAGACAGGGAACTCTGGAAACACCATATATTTT	CASSVETGNSGNTIYF
NA	TRBJ2-3	TRBV5-4	TGTGCCAGCACCCCCGGGGGCACAGATACGCAGTATTTT	CASTPGGTDTQYF
NA	TRBJ1-1	TRBV23-1	TGCGCCAGCCCGCCCGGTGAAGCTTTCTTT	CASPPGEAFF
TRBD1	TRBJ1-4	TRBV28	TGTGCCAGCAGTCTCCCAGGGGGCAGTGAAAAACTGTTTTTT	CASSLPGGSEKLFF
TRBD2	TRBJ2-1	TRBV27	TGTGCCAGCAGGGGGTTAGCGGGGAGCTCCTACAATGAGCAGTTCTTC	CASRGLAGSSYNEQFF
TRBD1	TRBJ1-1	TRBV7-9	TGTGCCAGCAGCCTTCTTGCGGGACAGGGTGCTTTCTTT	CASSLLAGQGAFF
NA	TRBJ2-7	TRBV11-2	TGTGCCAGCAGCTTCATCTATATGCAGGGGAGATCCGAGCAGTACTTC	CASSFIYMQGRSEQYF
TRBD2	TRBJ2-1	TRBV9	TGTGCCAGCAGTACCGGGACTAGCGGGGGGCAAAGCTCCTACAATGAGCAGTTCTTC	CASSTGTSGGQSSYNEQFF
TRBD1	TRBJ1-6	TRBV5-1	TGCGCCAGCAGCTTGGAGTTCGCGGGACAGGGGAATTCACCCCTCCACTTT	CASSLEFAGQGNSPLHF
NA	TRBJ2-5	TRBV5-6	TGTGCCAGCAGCTTGTCGAGGTGGGGGCAGCATGAGGAGACCCAGTACTTC	CASSLSRWGQHEETQYF
TRBD1	TRBJ2-2	TRBV6-5	TGTGCCAGCAGTTATGGAACAGGGGCGAACACCGGGGAGCTGTTTTTT	CASSYGTGANTGELFF
NA	TRBJ1-2	TRBV10-3	TGTGCCATCAGTGGAACACAGGGCCCTCGTGGCTATGGCTACACCTTC	CAISGTQGPRGYGYTF
TRBD1	TRBJ2-7	TRBV19	TGTGCCAGTAGCGGACAGGGGAGCAGATACGAGCAGTACTTC	CASSGQGSRYEQYF
TRBD2	TRBJ2-1	TRBV11-2	TGTGCCAGCAGCCCCCCCCGCGGGGGGGACTACAATGAGCAGTTCTTC	CASSPPRGGDYNEQFF
NA	TRBJ1-5	TRBV7-2	TGTGCCAGCAGCTTAGTAGGGCAGGGGAATCAGCCCCAGCATTTT	CASSLVGQGNQPQHF
TRBD1	TRBJ2-7	TRBV19	TGTGCCACTCTCGGGACAGGGGACGACGAGCAGTACTTC	CATLGTGDDEQYF